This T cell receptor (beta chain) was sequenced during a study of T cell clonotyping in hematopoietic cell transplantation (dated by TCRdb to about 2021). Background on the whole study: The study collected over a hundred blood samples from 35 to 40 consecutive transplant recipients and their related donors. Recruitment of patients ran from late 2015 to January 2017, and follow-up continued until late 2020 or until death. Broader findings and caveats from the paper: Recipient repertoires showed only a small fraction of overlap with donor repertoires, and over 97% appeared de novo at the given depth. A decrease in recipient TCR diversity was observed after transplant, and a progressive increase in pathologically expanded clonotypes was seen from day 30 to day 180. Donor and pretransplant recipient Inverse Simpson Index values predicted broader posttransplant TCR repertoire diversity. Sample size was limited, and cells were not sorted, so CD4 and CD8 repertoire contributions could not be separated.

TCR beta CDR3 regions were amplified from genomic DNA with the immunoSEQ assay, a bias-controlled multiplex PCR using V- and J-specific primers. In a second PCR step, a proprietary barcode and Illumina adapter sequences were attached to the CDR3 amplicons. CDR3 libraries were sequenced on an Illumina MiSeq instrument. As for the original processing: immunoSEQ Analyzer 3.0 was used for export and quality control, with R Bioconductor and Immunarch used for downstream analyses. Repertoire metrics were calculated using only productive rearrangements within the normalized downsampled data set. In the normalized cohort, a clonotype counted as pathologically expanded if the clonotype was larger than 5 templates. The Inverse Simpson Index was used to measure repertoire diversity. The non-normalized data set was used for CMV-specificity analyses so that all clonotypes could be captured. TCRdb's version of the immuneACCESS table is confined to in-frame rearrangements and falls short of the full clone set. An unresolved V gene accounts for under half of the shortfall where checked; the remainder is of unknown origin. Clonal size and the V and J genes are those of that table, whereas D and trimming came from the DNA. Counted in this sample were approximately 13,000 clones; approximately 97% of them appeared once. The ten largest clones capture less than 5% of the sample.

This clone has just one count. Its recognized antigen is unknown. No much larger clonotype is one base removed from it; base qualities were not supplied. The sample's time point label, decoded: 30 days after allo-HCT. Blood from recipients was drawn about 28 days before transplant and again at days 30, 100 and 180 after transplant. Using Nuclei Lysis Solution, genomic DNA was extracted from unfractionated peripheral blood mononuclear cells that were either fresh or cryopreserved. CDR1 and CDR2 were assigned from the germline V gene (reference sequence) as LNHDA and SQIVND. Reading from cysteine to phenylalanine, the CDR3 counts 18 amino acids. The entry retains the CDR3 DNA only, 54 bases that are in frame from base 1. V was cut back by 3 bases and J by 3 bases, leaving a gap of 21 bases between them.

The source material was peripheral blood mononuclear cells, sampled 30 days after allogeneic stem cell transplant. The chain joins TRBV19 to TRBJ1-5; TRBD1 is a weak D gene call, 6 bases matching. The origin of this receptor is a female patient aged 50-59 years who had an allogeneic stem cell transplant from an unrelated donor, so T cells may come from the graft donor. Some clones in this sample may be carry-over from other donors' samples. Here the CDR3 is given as CASSIQLRQARLNQPQHF. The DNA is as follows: TGTGCCAGTAGTATCCAACTCAGACAGGCAAGACTCAATCAGCCCCAGCATTTT.